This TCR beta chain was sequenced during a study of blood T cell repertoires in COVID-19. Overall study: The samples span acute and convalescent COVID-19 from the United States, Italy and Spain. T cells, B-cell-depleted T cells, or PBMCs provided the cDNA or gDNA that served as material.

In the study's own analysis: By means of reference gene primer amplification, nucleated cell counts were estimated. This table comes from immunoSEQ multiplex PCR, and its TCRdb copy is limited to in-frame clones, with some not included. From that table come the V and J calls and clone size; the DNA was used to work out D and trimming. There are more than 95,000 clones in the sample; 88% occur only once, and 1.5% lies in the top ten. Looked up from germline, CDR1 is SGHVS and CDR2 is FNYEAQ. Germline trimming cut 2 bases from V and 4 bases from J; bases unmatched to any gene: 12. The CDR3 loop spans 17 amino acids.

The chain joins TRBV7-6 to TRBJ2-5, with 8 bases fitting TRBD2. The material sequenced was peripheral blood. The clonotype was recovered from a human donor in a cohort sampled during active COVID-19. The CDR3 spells CASSLWRDAGGGETQYF. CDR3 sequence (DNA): TGTGCCAGCAGCTTATGGCGAGACGCGGGGGGCGGAGAGACCCAGTACTTC.